This TCR beta chain emerged from a study of T cell repertoires in cytomegalovirus infection (dated by TCRdb to the late 2010s). About the full investigation: Recently identified HLA-C-restricted CMV epitopes, whose presentation resists viral immunomodulation, were targeted by peptide stimulations together with well-studied HLA-B-restricted epitopes. Donor HLA type was relevant to the analysis, as public TCR beta signatures indicated carriage of CMV infection together with the matching HLA type.

The treatment or condition label corresponds to: in vitro stimulation with specific CMV peptide epitopes to enrich CMV-specific T cells. Only a few counts were recorded for this clonotype. Its antigen is not yet known. No base-level quality is on record; no much larger clone is a single base apart. The study at large found these results: In both this cohort and an independent cohort of approximately 350 donors, the cumulative frequency of public TCR beta family members distinguished carriers of CMV infection plus the relevant HLA type. The ex vivo response was dominated by HLA-C-restricted CMV-specific TCR beta clonotypes, and the single most frequent clonotype in two of eight donors was supplied by these HLA-C-restricted clonotypes.

Sequencing relied on an Illumina HiSeq 1500. The raw public data were reprocessed by TCRdb itself: fastp quality trimming at Q25, MiXCR clonotype calling, in-frame beta chains only. Under each unique CDR3 protein, matching rows form one entry showing the most common genes and DNA. This sample lists 310,000 or so distinct CDR3 sequences; approximately 25% were detected once. The leading ten clones occupy about an eighth of the sample. This TCR derives from a human donor in good health (CMV status not recorded). Some clones in this sample may be carry-over from other donors' samples. The sample consisted of cultured PBMCs, taken from culture after CMV antigen stimulation.

The DNA reads TGTGCCAGCAGTATCGTGGGCGTCGGGAGGAATGAGCAGTTCTTC. Translated, it gives CASSIVGVGRNEQFF. The rearrangement combines TRBV7-6 with TRBJ2-1, and 7 junctional nucleotides match TRBD2. CDR1 and CDR2 were assigned from the germline V gene as SGHVS and FNYEAQ. Reading from cysteine to phenylalanine, the CDR3 counts 15 amino acids. The CDR3 DNA has 45 bases and is translated from base 1. Trimming takes 6 bases off V and 7 bases off J; junction bases not matched to a gene: 12. Where the CDR3 stops, the reference TRBV7-6 and TRBJ2-1 genes take over; the full variable domain is GAGVSQSPRYKVTKRGQDVALRCDPISGHVSLYWYRQALGQGPEFLTYFNYEAQQDKSGLPNDRFSAERPEGSISTLTIQRTEQRDSAMYRCASSIVGVGRNEQFFGPGTRLTVL.